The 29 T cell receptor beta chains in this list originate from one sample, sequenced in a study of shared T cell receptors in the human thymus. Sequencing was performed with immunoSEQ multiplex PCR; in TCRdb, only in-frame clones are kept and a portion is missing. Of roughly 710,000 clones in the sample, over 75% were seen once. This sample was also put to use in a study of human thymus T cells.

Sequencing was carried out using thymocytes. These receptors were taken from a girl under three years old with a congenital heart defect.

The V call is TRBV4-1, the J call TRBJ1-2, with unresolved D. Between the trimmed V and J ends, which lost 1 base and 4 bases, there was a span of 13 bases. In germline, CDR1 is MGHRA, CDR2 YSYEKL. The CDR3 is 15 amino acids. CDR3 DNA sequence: TGCGCCAGCAGCCAAGGGGCAGAACTCTTCTATGGCTACACCTTC. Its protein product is CASSQGAELFYGYTF.

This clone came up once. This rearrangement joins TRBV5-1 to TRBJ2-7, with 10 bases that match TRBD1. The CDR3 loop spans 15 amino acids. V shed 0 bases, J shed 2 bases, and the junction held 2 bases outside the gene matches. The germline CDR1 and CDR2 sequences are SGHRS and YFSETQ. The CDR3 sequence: CASSLAGQGTYEQYF. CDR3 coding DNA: TGCGCCAGCAGCTTGGCGGGACAGGGGACCTACGAGCAGTACTTC. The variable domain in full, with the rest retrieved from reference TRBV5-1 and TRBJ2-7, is KAGVTQTPRYLIKTRGQQVTLSCSPISGHRSVSWYQQTPGQGLQFLFEYFSETQRNKGNFPGRFSGRQFSNSRSEMNVSTLELGDSALYLCASSLAGQGTYEQYFGPGTRLTVT.

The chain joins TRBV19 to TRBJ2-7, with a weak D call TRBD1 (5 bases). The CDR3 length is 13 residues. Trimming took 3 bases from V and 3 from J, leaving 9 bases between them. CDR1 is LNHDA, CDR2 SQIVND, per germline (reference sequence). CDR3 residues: CASSIPGYYEQYF. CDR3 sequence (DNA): TGTGCCAGTAGTATTCCAGGGTACTACGAGCAGTACTTC.

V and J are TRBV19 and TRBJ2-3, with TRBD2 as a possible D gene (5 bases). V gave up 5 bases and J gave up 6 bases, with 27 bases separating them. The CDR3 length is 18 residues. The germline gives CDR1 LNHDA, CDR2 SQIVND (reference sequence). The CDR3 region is CASSSTLQGGGAWDTQYF. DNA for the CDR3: TGTGCCAGTAGTTCCACGTTGCAAGGAGGAGGCGCGTGGGATACGCAGTATTTT.

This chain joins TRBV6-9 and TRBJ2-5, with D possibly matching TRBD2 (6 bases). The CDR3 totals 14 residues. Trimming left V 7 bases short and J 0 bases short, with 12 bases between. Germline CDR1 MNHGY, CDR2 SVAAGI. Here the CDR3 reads CASTLGGYQETQYF. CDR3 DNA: TGTGCCAGCACCTTAGGAGGGTACCAAGAGACCCAGTACTTC.

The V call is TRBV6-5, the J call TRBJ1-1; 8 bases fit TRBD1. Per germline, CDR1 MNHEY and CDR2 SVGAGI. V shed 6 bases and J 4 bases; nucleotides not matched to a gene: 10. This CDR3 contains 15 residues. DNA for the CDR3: TGTGCCAGCAGAGACCGGACAGGGAACGGCACTGAAGCTTTCTTT. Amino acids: CASRDRTGNGTEAFF.

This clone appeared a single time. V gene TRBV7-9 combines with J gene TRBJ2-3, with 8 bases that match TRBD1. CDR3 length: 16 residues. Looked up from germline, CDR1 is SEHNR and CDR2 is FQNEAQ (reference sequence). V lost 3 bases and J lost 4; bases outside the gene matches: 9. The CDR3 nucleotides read TGTGCCAGCAGCTTCCTCCAGGGGGCCCGATCAGATACGCAGTATTTT. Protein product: CASSFLQGARSDTQYF.

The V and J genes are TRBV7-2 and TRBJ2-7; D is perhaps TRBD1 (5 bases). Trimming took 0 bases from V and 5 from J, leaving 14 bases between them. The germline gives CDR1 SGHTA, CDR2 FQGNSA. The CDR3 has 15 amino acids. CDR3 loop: CASSLAGRGQDEQYF. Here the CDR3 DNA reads TGTGCCAGCAGCTTAGCCGGTAGGGGTCAGGACGAGCAGTACTTC.

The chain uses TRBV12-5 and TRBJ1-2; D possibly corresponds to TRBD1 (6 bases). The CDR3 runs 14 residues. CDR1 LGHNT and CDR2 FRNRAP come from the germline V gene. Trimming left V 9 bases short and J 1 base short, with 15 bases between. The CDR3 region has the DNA TGTGCTAGCCTTGGGGGCCCAAATAACTATGGCTACACCTTC. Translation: CASLGGPNNYGYTF.

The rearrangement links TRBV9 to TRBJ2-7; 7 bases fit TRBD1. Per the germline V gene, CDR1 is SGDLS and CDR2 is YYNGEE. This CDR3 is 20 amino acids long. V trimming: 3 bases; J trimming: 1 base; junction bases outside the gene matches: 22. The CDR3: CASSEGIELEGAALSYEQYF. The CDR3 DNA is TGTGCCAGCAGCGAAGGGATAGAGCTAGAGGGGGCGGCCCTATCCTACGAGCAGTACTTC.

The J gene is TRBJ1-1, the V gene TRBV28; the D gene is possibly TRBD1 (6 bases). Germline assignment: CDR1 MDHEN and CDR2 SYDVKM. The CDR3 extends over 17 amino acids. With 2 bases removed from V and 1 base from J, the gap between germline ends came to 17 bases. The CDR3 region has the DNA TGTGCCAGCAGTTTACCCCACGGAACGACAGGGAACACTGAAGCTTTCTTT. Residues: CASSLPHGTTGNTEAFF.

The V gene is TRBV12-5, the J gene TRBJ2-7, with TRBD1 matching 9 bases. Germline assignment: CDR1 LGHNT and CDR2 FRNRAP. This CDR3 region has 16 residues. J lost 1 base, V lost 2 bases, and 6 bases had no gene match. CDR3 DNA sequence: TGTGCTAGTGGTTTGCTGCGACAGGGGGATTCCTACGAGCAGTACTTC. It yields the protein CASGLLRQGDSYEQYF.

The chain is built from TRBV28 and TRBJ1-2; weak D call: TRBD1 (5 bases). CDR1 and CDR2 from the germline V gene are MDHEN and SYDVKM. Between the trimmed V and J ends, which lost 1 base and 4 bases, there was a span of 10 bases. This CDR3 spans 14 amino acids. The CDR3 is CASSLSRVLYGYTF. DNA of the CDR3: TGTGCCAGCAGTTTATCCAGGGTTCTCTATGGCTACACCTTC.

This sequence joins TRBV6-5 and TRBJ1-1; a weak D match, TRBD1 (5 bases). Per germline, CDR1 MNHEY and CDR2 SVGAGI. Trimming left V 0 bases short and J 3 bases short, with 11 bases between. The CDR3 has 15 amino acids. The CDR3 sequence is CASSYSRTTYTEAFF. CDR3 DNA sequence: TGTGCCAGCAGTTACTCTCGGACAACTTACACTGAAGCTTTCTTT.

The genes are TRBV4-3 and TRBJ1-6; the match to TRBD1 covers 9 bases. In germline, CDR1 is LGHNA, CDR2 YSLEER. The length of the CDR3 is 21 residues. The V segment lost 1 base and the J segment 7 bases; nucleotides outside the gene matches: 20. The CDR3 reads CASSQATGGDRNQNRNSPLHF. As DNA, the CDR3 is TGCGCCAGCAGCCAAGCGACAGGGGGAGATCGAAACCAGAACCGAAATTCACCCCTCCACTTT.

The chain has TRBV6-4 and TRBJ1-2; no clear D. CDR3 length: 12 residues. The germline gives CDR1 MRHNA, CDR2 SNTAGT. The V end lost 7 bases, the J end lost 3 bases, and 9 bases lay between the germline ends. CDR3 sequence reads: CASKEGDYGYTF. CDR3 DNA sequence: TGTGCCAGCAAGGAGGGCGACTATGGCTACACCTTC.

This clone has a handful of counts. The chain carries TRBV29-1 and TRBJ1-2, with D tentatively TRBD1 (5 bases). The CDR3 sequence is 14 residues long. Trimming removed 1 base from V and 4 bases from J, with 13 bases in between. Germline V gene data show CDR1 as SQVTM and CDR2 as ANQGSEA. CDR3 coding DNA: TGCAGCGTTGAAGTCCCGGGGGTCCCCTATGGCTACACCTTC. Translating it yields CSVEVPGVPYGYTF.

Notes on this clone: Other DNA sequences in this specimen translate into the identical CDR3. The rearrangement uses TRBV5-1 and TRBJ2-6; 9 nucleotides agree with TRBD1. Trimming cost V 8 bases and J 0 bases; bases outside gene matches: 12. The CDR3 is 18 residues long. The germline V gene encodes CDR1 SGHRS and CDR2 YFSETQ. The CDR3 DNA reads TGCGCCAGTAGCCTCGGACAGGGGTCACTCTCTGGGGCCAACGTCCTGACTTTC. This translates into CASSLGQGSLSGANVLTF.

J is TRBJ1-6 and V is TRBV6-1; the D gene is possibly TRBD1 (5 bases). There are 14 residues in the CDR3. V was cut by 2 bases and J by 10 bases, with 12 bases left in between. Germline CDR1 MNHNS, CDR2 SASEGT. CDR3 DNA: TGTGCCAGCAGTGAATGGGGGAGGAACTCACCCCTCCACTTT. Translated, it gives CASSEWGRNSPLHF.

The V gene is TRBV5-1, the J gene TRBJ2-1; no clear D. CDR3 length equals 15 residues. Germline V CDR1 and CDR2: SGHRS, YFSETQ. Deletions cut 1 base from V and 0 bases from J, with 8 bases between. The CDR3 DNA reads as TGCGCCAGCAGCTTGCGCACAGCCTCCTACAATGAGCAGTTCTTC. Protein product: CASSLRTASYNEQFF. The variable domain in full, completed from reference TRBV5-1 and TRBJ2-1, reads KAGVTQTPRYLIKTRGQQVTLSCSPISGHRSVSWYQQTPGQGLQFLFEYFSETQRNKGNFPGRFSGRQFSNSRSEMNVSTLELGDSALYLCASSLRTASYNEQFFGPGTRLTVL.

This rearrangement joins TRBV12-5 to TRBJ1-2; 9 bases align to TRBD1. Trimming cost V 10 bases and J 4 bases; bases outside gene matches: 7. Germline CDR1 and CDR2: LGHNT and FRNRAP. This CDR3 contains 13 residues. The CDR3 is CATKGTGLYGYTF. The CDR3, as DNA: TGTGCTACCAAAGGGACAGGGCTCTATGGCTACACCTTC.

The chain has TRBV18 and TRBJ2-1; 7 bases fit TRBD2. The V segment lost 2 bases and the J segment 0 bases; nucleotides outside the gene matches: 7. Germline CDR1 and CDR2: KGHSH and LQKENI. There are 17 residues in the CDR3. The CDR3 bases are TGTGCCAGCTCACCAGTCTTTAGGACTAGCTCCTACAATGAGCAGTTCTTC. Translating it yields CASSPVFRTSSYNEQFF.

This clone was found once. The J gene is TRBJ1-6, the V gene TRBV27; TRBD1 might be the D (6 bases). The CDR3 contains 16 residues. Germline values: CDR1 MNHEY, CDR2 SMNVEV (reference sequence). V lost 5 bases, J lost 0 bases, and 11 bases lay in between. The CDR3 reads CASSTIRGSYNSPLHF. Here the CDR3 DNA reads TGTGCCAGCAGTACGATCAGGGGCTCCTATAATTCACCCCTCCACTTT.

Here the CDR3 reads CASSRRTSGGSTDTQYF. Here the CDR3 DNA reads TGTGCCAGCAGCCGCAGGACTAGCGGGGGGAGCACAGATACGCAGTATTTT. The V call is TRBV14, the J call TRBJ2-3; 14 bases line up with TRBD2. Germline V CDR1 and CDR2: SGHDN, FVKESK. V lost 4 bases, J lost 0 bases, and 3 bases stayed unmatched. This CDR3 has 17 amino acids.

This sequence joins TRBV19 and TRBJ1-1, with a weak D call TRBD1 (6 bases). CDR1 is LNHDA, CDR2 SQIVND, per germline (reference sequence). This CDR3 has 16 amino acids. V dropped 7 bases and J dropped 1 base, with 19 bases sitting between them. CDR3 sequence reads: CASTATPPQGNTEAFF. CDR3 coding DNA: TGTGCCAGTACCGCCACCCCTCCACAGGGGAACACTGAAGCTTTCTTT.

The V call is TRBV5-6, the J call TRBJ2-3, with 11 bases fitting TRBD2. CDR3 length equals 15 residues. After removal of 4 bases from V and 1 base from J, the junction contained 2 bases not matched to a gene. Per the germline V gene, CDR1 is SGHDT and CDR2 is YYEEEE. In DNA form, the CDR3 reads TGTGCCAGCAGCCGGACTAGCGGGCGCACAGATACGCAGTATTTT. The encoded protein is CASSRTSGRTDTQYF.

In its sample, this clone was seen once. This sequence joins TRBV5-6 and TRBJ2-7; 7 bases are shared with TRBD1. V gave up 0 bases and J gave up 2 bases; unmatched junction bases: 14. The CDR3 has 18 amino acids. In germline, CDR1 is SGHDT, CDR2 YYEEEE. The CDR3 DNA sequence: TGTGCCAGCAGCTTGGATAGGGTCGACAGGGCCGTAGCCTACGAGCAGTACTTC. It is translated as CASSLDRVDRAVAYEQYF.

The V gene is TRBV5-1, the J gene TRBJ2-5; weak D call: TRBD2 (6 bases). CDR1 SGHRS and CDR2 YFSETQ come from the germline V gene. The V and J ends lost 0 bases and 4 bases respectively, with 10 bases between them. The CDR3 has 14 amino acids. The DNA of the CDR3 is TGCGCCAGCAGCTTGGAAAGACTAGGAGAGACCCAGTACTTC. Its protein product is CASSLERLGETQYF. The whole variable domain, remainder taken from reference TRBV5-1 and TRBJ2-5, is KAGVTQTPRYLIKTRGQQVTLSCSPISGHRSVSWYQQTPGQGLQFLFEYFSETQRNKGNFPGRFSGRQFSNSRSEMNVSTLELGDSALYLCASSLERLGETQYFGPGTRLLVL.

The CDR3 region is CASSPDRINQPQHF. CDR3 coding DNA: TGCGCCAGCAGCCCCGACAGGATTAATCAGCCCCAGCATTTT. The chain links TRBV4-1 to TRBJ1-5; D is perhaps TRBD1 (6 bases). CDR3 length equals 14 residues. Germline V lookup: CDR1 MGHRA, CDR2 YSYEKL. V was trimmed by 4 bases and J by 4 bases, leaving 11 bases between them.